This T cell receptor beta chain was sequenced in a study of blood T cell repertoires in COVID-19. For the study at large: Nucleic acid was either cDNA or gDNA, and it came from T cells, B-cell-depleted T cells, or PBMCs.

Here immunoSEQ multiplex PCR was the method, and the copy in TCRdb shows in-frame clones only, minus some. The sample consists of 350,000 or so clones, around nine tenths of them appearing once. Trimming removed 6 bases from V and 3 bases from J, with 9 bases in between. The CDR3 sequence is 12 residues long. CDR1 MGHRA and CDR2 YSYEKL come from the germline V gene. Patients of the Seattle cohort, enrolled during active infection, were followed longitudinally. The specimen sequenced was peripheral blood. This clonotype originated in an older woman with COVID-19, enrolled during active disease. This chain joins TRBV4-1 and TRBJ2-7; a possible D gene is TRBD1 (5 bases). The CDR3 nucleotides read TGCGCCAGCAGGGGGCAGGGCTACGAGCAGTACTTC. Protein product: CASRGQGYEQYF.